The sequence of this T cell receptor beta chain was determined in a study of blood T cell repertoires in COVID-19. Across the study: Samples taken during acute and convalescent COVID-19 were collected in the United States, Italy and Spain. PBMCs, B-cell-depleted T cells, or T cells provided the cDNA or gDNA that made up the material.

The authors' processing: By means of reference gene primer amplification, nucleated cell counts were estimated. Generated by immunoSEQ multiplex PCR, the TCRdb table keeps only in-frame clones and is missing some. V, J and clone size reflect that table, while D and trimming were determined from the DNA. The table lists more than 80,000 clones, about 88% of them singletons. V was shortened by 1 base and J by 5 bases, with 11 bases between the two germline ends. Germline CDR1 and CDR2: MDHEN and SYDVKM. This CDR3 is built from 14 residues. Sequenced input: peripheral blood. V usage is TRBV28 and J usage is TRBJ2-5, with D uncertain. The sequence came from a man older than 75 with acute or convalescent COVID-19. The CDR3 DNA sequence: TGTGCCAGCAGTTTATCCGACCGGCGGGAGACCCAGTACTTC. Translated, it gives CASSLSDRRETQYF.